These 30 T cell receptor beta chains were sequenced from one sample in a study of blood T cell repertoires in COVID-19. Sequencing was performed with immunoSEQ multiplex PCR; in TCRdb, only in-frame clones are kept and a portion is missing. Altogether roughly 90,000 clones are present, over 75% being singletons, with the ten largest covering roughly 12%. The sequencing input was peripheral blood. These receptor sequences come from a human donor in a cohort sampled during active COVID-19.

The chain links TRBV9 to TRBJ2-1; 16 nucleotides agree with TRBD2. Germline trimming cut 3 bases from V and 7 bases from J; bases unmatched to any gene: 1. CDR1 is SGDLS and CDR2 is YYNGEE in the germline V gene. The CDR3 is 15 amino acids. The DNA of the CDR3 is TGTGCCAGCAGCGAGGGACTAGCGGGAGGGAATGAGCAGTTCTTC. Protein product: CASSEGLAGGNEQFF.

This clone was picked up one time. The CDR3 DNA follows: TGTGCCAGCAGTCCACTAGCGGGGGGATCCTACGAGCAGTACTTC. Its protein is CASSPLAGGSYEQYF. This chain links TRBV6-2 or TRBV6-3 with TRBJ2-7; 12 positions match TRBD2. Germline values: CDR1 MNHEY, CDR2 SVGEGT. J was trimmed by 1 base and V by 5 bases; bases with no gene match: 3. The CDR3 covers 15 residues.

V is TRBV19 and J is TRBJ2-3; D gene ambiguous. V lost 4 bases and J lost 2, with 7 bases in between. The germline gives CDR1 LNHDA, CDR2 SQIVND (reference sequence). The CDR3 runs 13 residues. CDR3 DNA sequence: TGTGCCAGTAGTAGTATAGACACAGATACGCAGTATTTT. Translating gives CASSSIDTDTQYF.

With respect to this clone: This specimen includes other DNA sequences encoding the same CDR3. This rearrangement joins TRBV4-2 to TRBJ2-5; D uncertain. Germline V gives CDR1 LGHNA, CDR2 YNFKEQ. V was clipped by 1 base and J by 3 bases, with 6 bases between them. The CDR3 has 13 amino acids. The CDR3 loop is CASSQGREETQYF. As DNA, the CDR3 is TGTGCCAGCAGCCAAGGTCGGGAAGAGACCCAGTACTTC.

V is TRBV19 and J is TRBJ1-2, with 7 bases that match TRBD1. The V gene's germline CDR1 is LNHDA and CDR2 SQIVND (reference sequence). With V trimmed by 9 bases and J by 8 bases, 6 bases remained unmatched. The length of the CDR3 is 11 residues. DNA for the CDR3: TGTGCCAGCTACAGGGGTGGCGGCTACACCTTC. Protein: CASYRGGGYTF.

The rearrangement uses TRBV4-1 and TRBJ2-1; unclear D gene. The germline V gene has CDR1 MGHRA and CDR2 YSYEKL. Trimming stripped 0 bases from V and 10 bases from J, with 16 bases between. This CDR3 has 15 amino acids. DNA for the CDR3: TGCGCCAGCAGCCAAGATCGGCTCAGCCCGAGGGAGCAGTTCTTC. Translating it yields CASSQDRLSPREQFF.

This chain connects TRBV12-3 or TRBV12-4 to TRBJ1-2; D may be TRBD1 (6 bases). V lost 11 bases to trimming and J lost 8 bases, with 18 bases between them. This CDR3 region has 12 residues. CDR3 loop: CALFRGAWGYTF. CDR3 bases: TGTGCCTTATTTCGGGGGGCTTGGGGCTACACCTTC.

The chain employs TRBV20-1 and TRBJ2-7, with 11 bases matching TRBD2. V was pared by 3 bases and J by 2 bases, with 9 bases of the junction left unmatched. There are 16 residues in the CDR3. CDR1 DFQATT and CDR2 SNEGSKA come from the germline V gene (reference sequence). The CDR3: CSASAELAGVPYEQYF. The CDR3 nucleotides read TGCAGTGCTAGTGCTGAACTAGCGGGGGTCCCCTACGAGCAGTACTTC.

In its sample, this clone was seen once. The V gene is TRBV3-1 (or the pseudogene TRBV3-2), the J gene TRBJ2-7, with TRBD1 matching 9 bases. J was trimmed by 2 bases and V by 0 bases; bases with no gene match: 14. The CDR3 runs to 19 residues. Germline V lookup: CDR1 LGHDT, CDR2 YNNKEL (reference sequence). The CDR3 bases are TGTGCCAGCAGCCAAGACCGCGAGGGACAGGGATATTTTCCCTACGAGCAGTACTTC. Its translation: CASSQDREGQGYFPYEQYF.

The chain recombines TRBV29-1 with TRBJ1-1; perhaps TRBD1 as D (6 bases). Trimming took 4 bases from V and 3 from J, leaving 15 bases between them. Germline loops: CDR1 SQVTM, CDR2 ANQGSEA. The CDR3 has 14 residues. The CDR3 protein is CSVADRYYHTEAFF. The DNA of the CDR3 is TGCAGCGTTGCGGACAGATACTATCACACTGAAGCTTTCTTT.

The chain recombines TRBV7-6 with TRBJ2-3; D might be TRBD2 (5 bases). The CDR3 totals 16 residues. Germline CDR1 reads SGHVS; CDR2 reads FNYEAQ. The ends were cut back, 3 bases at V and 2 bases at J, with 15 bases in the middle. CDR3 bases: TGTGCCAGCAGCTTCCCCCTATCTAGCCCCACAGATACGCAGTATTTT. Its translation: CASSFPLSSPTDTQYF.

CDR3 DNA sequence: TGTGCCAGTAAATATAGCAATCAGCCCCAGCATTTT. Residues: CASKYSNQPQHF. The rearrangement joins TRBV19 to TRBJ1-5; no firm D call. Per germline, CDR1 LNHDA and CDR2 SQIVND (reference sequence). V gave up 7 bases and J gave up 0 bases, with 4 bases separating them. The CDR3 length is 12 residues.

The sample holds one count of this clone. The chain employs TRBV19 and TRBJ1-4, with D possibly matching TRBD1 (5 bases). This CDR3 has 15 amino acids. The V gene lost 0 bases and the J gene lost 6 bases, with 11 bases spanning the gap. CDR1 and CDR2 from the germline V gene are LNHDA and SQIVND (reference sequence). CDR3 DNA: TGTGCCAGTAGTATAGAGGGCAGGGCCCATGAAAAACTGTTTTTT. It translates to CASSIEGRAHEKLFF.

V gene TRBV4-2 combines with J gene TRBJ2-1, with a possible D match to TRBD2 (6 bases). The V gene lost 0 bases and the J gene lost 4 bases, with 16 bases spanning the gap. Germline V CDR1 and CDR2: LGHNA, YNFKEQ. The CDR3 is 17 residues long. The CDR3 region is CASSQESGLFLYNEQFF. The CDR3 nucleotides read TGTGCCAGCAGCCAAGAATCGGGACTTTTCCTATACAATGAGCAGTTCTTC.

This clone was recorded at least ten times. V is TRBV7-2 and J is TRBJ2-3; 10 bases map to TRBD2. The CDR3 has 15 residues. J lost 1 base, V lost 8 bases, and 6 bases had no gene match. Germline V lookup: CDR1 SGHTA, CDR2 FQGNSA. This chain's CDR3 is CASVFLAGGTDTQYF. CDR3 nucleotide sequence: TGTGCCAGCGTGTTCCTAGCGGGGGGCACAGATACGCAGTATTTT.

V gene TRBV7-9 combines with J gene TRBJ2-1; tentatively, D is TRBD2 (6 bases). This CDR3 contains 12 residues. Germline-derived CDR1 and CDR2 are SEHNR and FQNEAQ (reference sequence). Trimming cost V 4 bases and J 7 bases, with 8 bases left between them. CDR3 loop: CASSSGVNEQFF. CDR3 sequence (DNA): TGTGCCAGCAGCTCGGGGGTGAATGAGCAGTTCTTC. Based on the CDR3 plus reference TRBV7-9 and TRBJ2-1, the full variable domain is DTGVSQNPRHKITKRGQNVTFRCDPISEHNRLYWYRQTLGQGPEFLTYFQNEAQLEKSRLLSDRFSAERPKGSFSTLEIQRTEQGDSAMYLCASSSGVNEQFFGPGTRLTVL.

V and J are TRBV7-2 and TRBJ1-2, with no clear D. The V and J ends lost 5 bases and 6 bases respectively, with 16 bases between them. The CDR3 length is 14 residues. CDR1 is SGHTA, CDR2 FQGNSA, per germline. CDR3 sequence (DNA): TGTGCCAGCAGCCTCAGAGCCGGGTATGATGGCTACACCTTC. It is translated as CASSLRAGYDGYTF.

This clone was seen once. This chain connects TRBV4-2 to TRBJ2-1; 7 bases match TRBD2. The length of the CDR3 is 15 residues. V trimming: 1 base; J trimming: 5 bases; junction bases outside the gene matches: 5. The germline CDR1 and CDR2 sequences are LGHNA and YNFKEQ. CDR3 DNA sequence: TGTGCCAGCAGCCAAGGGGAGGGCGCAGACAATGAGCAGTTCTTC. Amino acid sequence: CASSQGEGADNEQFF.

CDR3 in amino acids: CASSPRGQGAGGNTIYF. The CDR3 nucleotides read TGCGCCAGCAGCCCCCGTGGACAGGGGGCGGGAGGAAACACCATATATTTT. J is TRBJ1-3 and V is TRBV5-1; TRBD1 matches 11 bases. Germline V CDR1 and CDR2: SGHRS, YFSETQ. V lost 4 bases, J lost 4 bases, and 10 bases stayed unmatched. This CDR3 spans 17 amino acids.

This chain links TRBV18 with TRBJ2-3; D may be TRBD1 (6 bases). The V gene's germline CDR1 is KGHSH and CDR2 LQKENI. The CDR3 runs to 17 residues. V was shortened by 6 bases and J by 0 bases, with 19 bases between the two germline ends. The CDR3 coding sequence is TGTGCCAGCTCCCCGTACTCGTCCAGGGGAAGCACAGATACGCAGTATTTT. It is translated as CASSPYSSRGSTDTQYF.

The chain carries TRBV5-1 and TRBJ1-1, with D unresolved. V was cut by 5 bases and J by 8 bases, with 16 bases left in between. Germline V gene sequence: CDR1 SGHRS, CDR2 YFSETQ. This CDR3 region has 13 residues. The CDR3 nucleotides read TGCGCCAGCAGACCAGGCGCATCCCTGGAAGCTTTCTTT. As protein: CASRPGASLEAFF. The whole variable domain, remainder taken from reference TRBV5-1 and TRBJ1-1, is KAGVTQTPRYLIKTRGQQVTLSCSPISGHRSVSWYQQTPGQGLQFLFEYFSETQRNKGNFPGRFSGRQFSNSRSEMNVSTLELGDSALYLCASRPGASLEAFFGQGTRLTVV.

This rearrangement joins TRBV4-3 to TRBJ2-7, with a weak D call TRBD1 (5 bases). The CDR3 extends over 15 amino acids. Germline CDR1 and CDR2: LGHNA and YSLEER. The V gene lost 1 base and the J gene lost 4 bases, with 14 bases spanning the gap. The CDR3 nucleotides read TGCGCCAGCAGCCAAGGACGACAGTACCTATACGAGCAGTACTTC. Encoded protein: CASSQGRQYLYEQYF.

The table lists this clone with a few counts. The chain combines TRBV25-1 with TRBJ2-1; 7 bases are a match to TRBD2. The junction had 1 base not matched to a gene; V was cut back by 5 bases and J by 3 bases. The CDR3 totals 13 residues. Germline lookup yields CDR1 MGHDK and CDR2 SYGVNS. The CDR3 sequence: CASSWTSYNEQFF. The CDR3 coding sequence is TGTGCCAGCAGTTGGACTAGCTACAATGAGCAGTTCTTC. Drawing the rest from reference TRBV25-1 and TRBJ2-1, the complete variable domain is EADIYQTPRYLVIGTGKKITLECSQTMGHDKMYWYQQDPGMELHLIHYSYGVNSTEKGDLSSESTVSRIRTEHFPLTLESARPSHTSQYLCASSWTSYNEQFFGPGTRLTVL.

The genes are TRBV6-5 and TRBJ2-5; 7 bases align to TRBD1. The V and J ends lost 2 bases and 1 base, in that order; junction bases with no gene match: 7. CDR3 length: 16 amino acids. Germline V gene lookup returns CDR1 MNHEY and CDR2 SVGAGI. The CDR3 loop reads CASSYGAGGIQETQYF. The CDR3 DNA is TGTGCCAGCAGTTACGGGGCAGGGGGAATCCAAGAGACCCAGTACTTC.

There are a few counts of this clone. The V call is TRBV5-4, the J call TRBJ1-2; unclear D gene. Germline V gene data show CDR1 as SGHNT and CDR2 as YYREEE (reference sequence). The CDR3 runs to 14 residues. V gave up 6 bases and J gave up 7 bases, with 19 bases separating them. CDR3 residues: CASTSNPERLGYTF. CDR3 nucleotides: TGTGCCAGCACCTCAAACCCGGAGCGGCTTGGCTACACCTTC.

The rearrangement joins TRBV6-5 to TRBJ2-7, with 9 bases that match TRBD1. This CDR3 spans 14 amino acids. V dropped 4 bases and J dropped 5; count of bases not matched to a gene: 6. The germline V gene has CDR1 MNHEY and CDR2 SVGAGI. The CDR3 here is CASSSRDRVDEQYF. CDR3 sequence (DNA): TGTGCCAGCAGTTCCCGGGACAGGGTGGACGAGCAGTACTTC.

The genes are TRBV14 and TRBJ2-7; 9 bases map to TRBD1. CDR3 length equals 13 residues. Losses at the gene ends were 2 bases for V and 6 bases for J; bases not matched to a gene: 2. Germline V gene lookup returns CDR1 SGHDN and CDR2 FVKESK. CDR3 residues: CASSQQTGGEQYF. As DNA, the CDR3 is TGTGCCAGCAGCCAACAGACAGGGGGCGAGCAGTACTTC.

This clone appeared a few times. The V gene is TRBV30, the J gene TRBJ1-5, with D possibly being TRBD1 (6 bases). This CDR3 region has 13 residues. Germline V lookup: CDR1 GTSNPN, CDR2 SVGIG (reference sequence). V lost 1 base and J 7 bases, leaving 11 bases between the germline ends. The CDR3 here is CAWSEGDAQPQHF. CDR3 in DNA: TGTGCCTGGAGTGAGGGGGACGCCCAGCCCCAGCATTTT.

CDR3 protein: CASSYHSQGANYGYTF. CDR3 bases: TGTGCCAGCAGTTACCACTCTCAGGGGGCTAACTATGGCTACACCTTC. This chain connects TRBV6-5 to TRBJ1-2, with 7 nucleotides matching TRBD1. V lost 2 bases to trimming and J lost 0 bases; unmatched junction nucleotides: 6. This CDR3 spans 16 amino acids. CDR1 is MNHEY and CDR2 is SVGAGI in the germline V gene.

J is TRBJ1-2 and V is TRBV24-1; 7 bases align to TRBD1. The trim removed 3 bases at V and 5 bases at J, leaving 14 bases unmatched. There are 17 residues in the CDR3. The germline CDR1 and CDR2 sequences are KGHDR and SFDVKD. CDR3 protein: CATSDTSSRDRNYGYTF. CDR3 in DNA: TGTGCCACCAGTGATACCTCCTCCCGGGACAGAAATTATGGCTACACCTTC.